The source of this T cell receptor (beta chain) is a study of T cells in tumors after PD-1 blockade. Study-wide context: During anti-PD-1 treatment, some patients continued daily vismodegib 150 mg. On average, peripheral blood gave roughly 110,000 TCR templates and 37,000 or so unique clonotypes.

Sequencing used immunoSEQ multiplex PCR; TCRdb keeps in-frame clones, though not all of them. The sample includes about 35,000 clones, over 75% of them seen just once. Comment on this clone: What it recognizes is unknown.

Overall study results and limits: Some novel exhausted tumor clones appeared in pre-treatment blood, suggesting peripheral recruitment.

The receptor was isolated from a human donor with basal cell carcinoma. Specimen: PBMCs, collected before anti-PD-1 treatment.

CDR3 protein: CATSRDLSTDGYTF. In DNA, the CDR3 is TGTGCCACCAGCAGAGATCTTTCGACAGATGGCTACACCTTC. The chain is built from TRBV15 and TRBJ1-2; D perhaps matches TRBD1 (5 bases). Germline CDR1 is LNHNV and CDR2 is YYDKDF (reference sequence). This CDR3 spans 14 amino acids. V lost 0 bases, J lost 6 bases, and 11 bases lay in between.